The 8 T cell receptor beta chains given below trace back to one sample, sequenced in a study of T cell changes during pregnancy in multiple sclerosis. The assay was immunoSEQ multiplex PCR, and TCRdb's table has in-frame clones only and misses some. The table includes 65,000 to 95,000 clones, about 94% detected once. The input for sequencing was peripheral blood, taken in the second trimester of pregnancy. The source is a female donor in good health, enrolled as a control in a pregnancy study.

The V call is TRBV9, the J call TRBJ2-2, with TRBD2 matching over 12 bases. This CDR3 region has 17 residues. J gave up 3 bases and V 7 bases, and 10 bases lay outside the gene matches. The germline V gene has CDR1 SGDLS and CDR2 YYNGEE. The CDR3 region has the DNA TGTGCCAGCGCTACTAGCGGGAGGATGGAGGACACCGGGGAGCTGTTTTTT. It specifies CASATSGRMEDTGELFF.

The rearrangement links TRBV7-9 to TRBJ1-2, with D unclear. The CDR3 covers 13 residues. Trimming removed 2 bases at V and 1 base at J, with 5 bases between. Per germline, CDR1 SEHNR and CDR2 FQNEAQ (reference sequence). The CDR3 protein is CASSLYSNYGYTF. CDR3 coding DNA: TGTGCCAGCAGCTTATACAGTAACTATGGCTACACCTTC.

V gene TRBV5-4 combines with J gene TRBJ1-2, with D possibly TRBD1 on 5 matching bases. V was cut by 0 bases and J by 9 bases, with 18 bases left in between. This CDR3 spans 15 amino acids. The germline V gene encodes CDR1 SGHNT and CDR2 YYREEE (reference sequence). The chain's CDR3 is CASSLGGAGPLSYTF. CDR3 sequence (DNA): TGTGCCAGCAGCTTGGGCGGGGCAGGGCCTCTTAGCTACACCTTC. Using reference TRBV5-4 and TRBJ1-2 for the parts outside the CDR3, the full variable domain is ETGVTQSPTHLIKTRGQQVTLRCSSQSGHNTVSWYQQALGQGPQFIFQYYREEENGRGNFPPRFSGLQFPNYSSELNVNALELDDSALYLCASSLGGAGPLSYTFGSGTRLTVV.

A single count supports this clone. The gene calls are TRBV2 and TRBJ1-1, with a weak D call TRBD1 (5 bases). Per the germline V gene, CDR1 is SNHLY and CDR2 is FYNNEI. This CDR3 spans 14 amino acids. The germline V and J ends were trimmed by 7 bases and 5 bases, with 17 bases remaining between them. The CDR3 coding sequence is TGTGCCAGCACTGAGGGGCTCCCCGGGACTGAAGCTTTCTTT. Protein product: CASTEGLPGTEAFF. The complete variable domain, with remaining parts taken from reference TRBV2 and TRBJ1-1, reads EPEVTQTPSHQVTQMGQEVILRCVPISNHLYFYWYRQILGQKVEFLVSFYNNEISEKSEIFDDQFSVERPDGSNFTLKIRSTKLEDSAMYFCASTEGLPGTEAFFGQGTRLTVV.

The CDR3 reads CATSRGDLGSENTGELFF. CDR3 sequence (DNA): TGTGCCACCAGCAGAGGCGATCTCGGGTCCGAAAACACCGGGGAGCTGTTTTTT. The chain has TRBV15 and TRBJ2-2; D gene unclear. Per germline, CDR1 LNHNV and CDR2 YYDKDF (reference sequence). The CDR3 length is 18 residues. Trimming cost V 1 base and J 2 bases, with 17 bases left between them. The full variable domain, in which reference TRBV15 and TRBJ2-2 provide the parts outside the CDR3, is DAMVIQNPRYQVTQFGKPVTLSCSQTLNHNVMYWYQQKSSQAPKLLFHYYDKDFNNEADTPDNFQSRRPNTSFCFLDIRSPGLGDTAMYLCATSRGDLGSENTGELFFGEGSRLTVL.

The chain is built from TRBV19 and TRBJ2-7, with D possibly TRBD2 on 5 matching bases. Trimming left V 5 bases short and J 3 bases short, with 11 bases between. The CDR3 has 13 residues. Germline loops: CDR1 LNHDA, CDR2 SQIVND (reference sequence). This CDR3 reads CASSPDFGYEQYF. CDR3 sequence (DNA): TGTGCCAGTAGTCCGGACTTCGGCTACGAGCAGTACTTC.

This clone was observed once. This chain joins TRBV4-1 and TRBJ2-7, with D perhaps TRBD2 (6 bases). CDR3 size: 15 residues. Trimming cost V 0 bases and J 3 bases, with 12 bases left between them. CDR1 is MGHRA, CDR2 YSYEKL, per germline. CDR3 coding DNA: TGCGCCAGCAGCCAAGATGGCAGGGAGGTCTACGAGCAGTACTTC. Residues: CASSQDGREVYEQYF.

This clone was seen once. The CDR3 nucleotides read TGTGCCTGGAGTAGTGGACAGGGATCCTCTGAAGCTTTCTTT. As protein: CAWSSGQGSSEAFF. V is TRBV30 and J is TRBJ1-1; 8 bases align to TRBD1. Trimming cost V 2 bases and J 6 bases; bases outside gene matches: 8. This CDR3 is built from 14 residues. Germline CDR1 and CDR2: GTSNPN and SVGIG (reference sequence).